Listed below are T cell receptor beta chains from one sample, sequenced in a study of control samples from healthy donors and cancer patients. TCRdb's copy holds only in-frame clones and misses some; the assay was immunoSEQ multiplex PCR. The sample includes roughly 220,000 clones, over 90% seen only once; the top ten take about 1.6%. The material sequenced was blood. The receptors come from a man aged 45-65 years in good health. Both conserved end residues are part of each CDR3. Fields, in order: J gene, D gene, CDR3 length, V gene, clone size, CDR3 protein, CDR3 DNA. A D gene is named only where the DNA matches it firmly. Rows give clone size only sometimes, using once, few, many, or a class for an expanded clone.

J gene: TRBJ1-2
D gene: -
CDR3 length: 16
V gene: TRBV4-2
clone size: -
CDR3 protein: CASSQVPMEVYYGYTF
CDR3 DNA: TGTGCCAGCAGCCAAGTACCCATGGAGGTTTACTATGGCTACACCTTC

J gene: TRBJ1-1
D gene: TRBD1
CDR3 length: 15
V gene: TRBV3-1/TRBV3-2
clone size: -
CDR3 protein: CASSQFGTGDTEAFF
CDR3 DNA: TGTGCCAGCAGCCAATTCGGGACAGGGGACACTGAAGCTTTCTTT

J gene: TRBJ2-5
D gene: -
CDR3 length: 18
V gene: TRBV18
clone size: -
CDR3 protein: CASSPRSRALGDQETQYF
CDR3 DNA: TGTGCCAGCTCACCACGTTCACGGGCCCTAGGGGACCAAGAGACCCAGTACTTC

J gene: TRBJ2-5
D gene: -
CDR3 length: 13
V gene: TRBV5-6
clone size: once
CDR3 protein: CASTREGRETQYF
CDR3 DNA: TGTGCCAGCACCCGCGAGGGGCGCGAGACCCAGTACTTC

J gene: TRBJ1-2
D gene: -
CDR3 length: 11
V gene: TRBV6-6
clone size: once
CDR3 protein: CASSTEYGYTF
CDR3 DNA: TGTGCCAGCAGTACCGAGTATGGCTACACCTTC

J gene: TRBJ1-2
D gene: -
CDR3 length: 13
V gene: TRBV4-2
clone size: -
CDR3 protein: CASSPGDSYGYTF
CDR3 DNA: TGTGCCAGCAGCCCGGGGGACTCCTATGGCTACACCTTC

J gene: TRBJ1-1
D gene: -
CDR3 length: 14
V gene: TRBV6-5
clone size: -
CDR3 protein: CASSRGGDFTEAFF
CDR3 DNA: TGTGCCAGCAGCCGGGGGGGGGATTTCACTGAAGCTTTCTTT

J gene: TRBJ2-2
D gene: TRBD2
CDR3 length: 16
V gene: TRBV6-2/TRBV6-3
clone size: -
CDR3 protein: CASSPGLAGVPGELFF
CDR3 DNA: TGTGCCAGCAGTCCAGGACTAGCGGGAGTACCCGGGGAGCTGTTTTTT

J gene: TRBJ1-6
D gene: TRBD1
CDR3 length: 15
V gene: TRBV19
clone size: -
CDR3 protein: CASTPDRVLGSPLHF
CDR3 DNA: TGTGCCAGTACTCCCGACAGGGTGCTTGGTTCACCCCTCCACTTT

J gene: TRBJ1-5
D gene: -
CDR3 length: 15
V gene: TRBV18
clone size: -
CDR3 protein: CASSPPGQTDQPQHF
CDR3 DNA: TGTGCCAGCTCACCACCTGGACAGACTGATCAGCCCCAGCATTTT

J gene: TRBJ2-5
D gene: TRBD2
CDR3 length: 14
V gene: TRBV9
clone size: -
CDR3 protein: CASARTSASETQYF
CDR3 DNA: TGTGCCAGCGCTCGGACTAGCGCCTCAGAGACCCAGTACTTC

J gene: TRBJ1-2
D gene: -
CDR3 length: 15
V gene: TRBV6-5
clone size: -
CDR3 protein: CASSPDPGQSYGYTF
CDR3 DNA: TGTGCCAGCAGTCCAGACCCAGGACAGAGCTATGGCTACACCTTC

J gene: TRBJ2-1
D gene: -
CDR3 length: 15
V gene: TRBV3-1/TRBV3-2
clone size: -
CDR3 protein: CASSQLISSYNEQFF
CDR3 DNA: TGTGCCAGCAGCCAATTAATTAGCTCCTACAATGAGCAGTTCTTC

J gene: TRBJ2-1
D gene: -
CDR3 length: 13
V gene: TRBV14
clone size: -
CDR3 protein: CASSQGIYNEQFF
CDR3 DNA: TGTGCCAGCAGCCAAGGGATTTACAATGAGCAGTTCTTC

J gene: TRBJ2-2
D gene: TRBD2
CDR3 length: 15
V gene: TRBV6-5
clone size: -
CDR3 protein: CASSPVAGDTGELFF
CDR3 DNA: TGTGCCAGCAGTCCCGTAGCGGGGGACACCGGGGAGCTGTTTTTT

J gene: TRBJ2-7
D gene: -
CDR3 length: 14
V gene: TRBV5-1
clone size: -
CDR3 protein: CASSLSGDPYEQYF
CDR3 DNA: TGCGCCAGCAGCTTATCGGGGGACCCCTACGAGCAGTACTTC

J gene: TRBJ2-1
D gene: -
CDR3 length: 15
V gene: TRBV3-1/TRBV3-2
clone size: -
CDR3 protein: CASTRGTLGYNEQFF
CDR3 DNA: TGTGCCAGCACCCGCGGGACCTTGGGCTACAATGAGCAGTTCTTC

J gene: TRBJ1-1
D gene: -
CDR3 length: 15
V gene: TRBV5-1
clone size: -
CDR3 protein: CASSPEGTSFTEAFF
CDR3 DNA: TGCGCCAGCAGCCCGGAAGGGACGTCCTTCACTGAAGCTTTCTTT

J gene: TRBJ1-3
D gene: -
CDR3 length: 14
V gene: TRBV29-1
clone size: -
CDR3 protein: CSVLGGYSGNTIYF
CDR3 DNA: TGCAGCGTTCTAGGGGGGTACAGCGGAAACACCATATATTTT

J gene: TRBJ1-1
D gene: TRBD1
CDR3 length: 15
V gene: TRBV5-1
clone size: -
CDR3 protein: CASSLGPGQTAEAFF
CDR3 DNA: TGCGCCAGCAGCTTGGGACCGGGACAGACCGCTGAAGCTTTCTTT

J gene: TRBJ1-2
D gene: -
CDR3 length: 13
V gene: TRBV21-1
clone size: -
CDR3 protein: CASSPGKNYGYTF
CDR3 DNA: TGTGCCAGCAGTCCAGGAAAGAACTATGGCTACACCTTC

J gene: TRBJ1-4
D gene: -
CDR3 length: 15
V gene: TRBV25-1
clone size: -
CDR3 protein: CASSEVGATNEKLFF
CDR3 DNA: TGTGCCAGCAGTGAAGTGGGGGCAACTAATGAAAAACTGTTTTTT

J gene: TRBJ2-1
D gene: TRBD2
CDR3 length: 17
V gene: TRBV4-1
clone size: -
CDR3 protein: CASSQTTSTYSYNEQFF
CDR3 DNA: TGCGCCAGCAGCCAAACGACTAGCACTTACTCCTACAATGAGCAGTTCTTC

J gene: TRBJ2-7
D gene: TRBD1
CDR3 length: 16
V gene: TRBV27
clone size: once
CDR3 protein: CASSPAGTGNRYEQYF
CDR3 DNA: TGTGCCAGCAGTCCCGCCGGGACAGGGAATCGCTACGAGCAGTACTTC

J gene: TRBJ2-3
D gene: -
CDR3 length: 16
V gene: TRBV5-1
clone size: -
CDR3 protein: CASRALMAGQADTQYF
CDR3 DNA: TGCGCCAGCAGAGCCCTAATGGCGGGGCAGGCAGATACGCAGTATTTT

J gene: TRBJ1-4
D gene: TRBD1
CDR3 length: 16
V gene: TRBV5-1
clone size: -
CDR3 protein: CASSENGQVLGEKLFF
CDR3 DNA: TGCGCCAGCAGCGAGAACGGACAGGTCTTGGGCGAAAAACTGTTTTTT

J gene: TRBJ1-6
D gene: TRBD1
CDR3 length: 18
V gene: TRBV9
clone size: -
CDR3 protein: CASSGRKGTGGLNSPLHF
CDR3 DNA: TGTGCCAGCAGCGGAAGGAAGGGGACAGGGGGCCTTAATTCACCCCTCCACTTT

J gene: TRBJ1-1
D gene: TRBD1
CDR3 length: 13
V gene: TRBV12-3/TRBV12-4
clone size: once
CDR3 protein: CASSTGDRTEAFF
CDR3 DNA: TGTGCCAGCAGCACAGGGGATCGGACTGAAGCTTTCTTT

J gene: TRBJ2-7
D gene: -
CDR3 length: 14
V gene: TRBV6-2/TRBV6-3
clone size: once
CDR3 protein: CASSAPGGRGEQYF
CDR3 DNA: TGTGCCAGCAGCGCACCCGGGGGCCGCGGGGAGCAGTACTTC

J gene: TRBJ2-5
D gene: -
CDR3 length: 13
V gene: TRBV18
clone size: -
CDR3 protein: CASSRGLQETQYF
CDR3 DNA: TGTGCCAGCTCTAGAGGCTTGCAAGAGACCCAGTACTTC

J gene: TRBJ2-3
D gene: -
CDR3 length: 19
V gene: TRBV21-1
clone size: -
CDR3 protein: CASPRNNPRTGGCTDTQYF
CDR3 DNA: TGTGCCAGCCCCCGCAACAACCCCAGGACAGGGGGCTGCACAGATACGCAGTATTTT

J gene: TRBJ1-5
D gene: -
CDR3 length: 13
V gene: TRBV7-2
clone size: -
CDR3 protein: CASSYEMNQPQHF
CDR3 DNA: TGTGCCAGCAGCTACGAGATGAATCAGCCCCAGCATTTT

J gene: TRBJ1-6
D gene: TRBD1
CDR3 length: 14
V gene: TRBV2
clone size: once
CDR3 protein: CASRGTGEWTPLHF
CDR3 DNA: TGTGCCAGCAGGGGGACAGGAGAATGGACACCCCTCCACTTT

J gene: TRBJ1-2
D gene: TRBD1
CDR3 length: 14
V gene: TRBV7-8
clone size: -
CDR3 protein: CASSLGQGAYGYTF
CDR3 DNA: TGTGCCAGCAGCTTAGGACAGGGGGCCTATGGCTACACCTTC

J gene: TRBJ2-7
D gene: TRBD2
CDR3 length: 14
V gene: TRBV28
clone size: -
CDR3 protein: CASSPGLAGYEQYF
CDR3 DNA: TGTGCCAGCAGTCCCGGACTAGCGGGCTACGAGCAGTACTTC

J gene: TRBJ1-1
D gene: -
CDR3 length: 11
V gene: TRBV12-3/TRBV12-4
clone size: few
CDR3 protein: CASNGRTEAFF
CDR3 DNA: TGTGCCAGCAACGGTCGAACTGAAGCTTTCTTT

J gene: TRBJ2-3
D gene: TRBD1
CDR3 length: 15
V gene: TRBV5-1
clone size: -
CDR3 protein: CASRTGTGVPDTQYF
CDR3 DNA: TGCGCCAGCAGAACCGGGACAGGGGTTCCAGATACGCAGTATTTT

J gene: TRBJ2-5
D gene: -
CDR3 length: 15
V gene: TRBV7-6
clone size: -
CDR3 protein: CASSPTSTRIETQYF
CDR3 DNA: TGTGCCAGCAGCCCGACAAGCACCCGAATAGAGACCCAGTACTTC

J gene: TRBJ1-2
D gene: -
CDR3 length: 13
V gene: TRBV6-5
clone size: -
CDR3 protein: CASSYGVSYGYTF
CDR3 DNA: TGTGCCAGCAGTTACGGGGTCTCCTATGGCTACACCTTC

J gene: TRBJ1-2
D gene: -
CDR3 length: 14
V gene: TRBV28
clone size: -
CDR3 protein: CASRAGNFNYGYTF
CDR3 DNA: TGTGCCAGCAGAGCAGGGAATTTCAACTATGGCTACACCTTC

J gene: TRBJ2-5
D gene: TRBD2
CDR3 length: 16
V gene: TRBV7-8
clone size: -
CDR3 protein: CASSLFIAGGGETQYF
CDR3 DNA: TGTGCCAGCAGCTTATTCATAGCGGGGGGTGGAGAGACCCAGTACTTC

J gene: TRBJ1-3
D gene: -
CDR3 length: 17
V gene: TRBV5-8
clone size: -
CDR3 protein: CASSELQGPLSGNTIYF
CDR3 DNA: TGTGCCAGCAGCGAATTACAGGGTCCTCTCTCTGGAAACACCATATATTTT

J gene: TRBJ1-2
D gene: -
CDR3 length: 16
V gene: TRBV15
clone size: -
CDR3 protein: CATSRSQGATNYGYTF
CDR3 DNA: TGTGCCACCAGCAGATCACAGGGAGCAACTAACTATGGCTACACCTTC

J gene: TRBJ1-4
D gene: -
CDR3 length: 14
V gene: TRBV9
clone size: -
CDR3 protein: CASSADSVSEKLFF
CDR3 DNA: TGTGCCAGCAGCGCCGACAGTGTATCTGAAAAACTGTTTTTT

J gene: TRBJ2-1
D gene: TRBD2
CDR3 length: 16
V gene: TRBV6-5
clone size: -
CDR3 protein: CASSSLGTSADNEQFF
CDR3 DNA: TGTGCCAGCAGTTCGTTGGGGACTAGCGCAGACAATGAGCAGTTCTTC

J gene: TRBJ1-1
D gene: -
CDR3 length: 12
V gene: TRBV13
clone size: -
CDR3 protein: CASTRVNTEAFF
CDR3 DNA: TGTGCCAGCACCCGGGTGAACACTGAAGCTTTCTTT

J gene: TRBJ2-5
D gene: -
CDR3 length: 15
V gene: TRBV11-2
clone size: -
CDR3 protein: CASTRGTSNGETQYF
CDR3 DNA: TGTGCCAGCACCAGAGGGACCAGCAACGGGGAGACCCAGTACTTC

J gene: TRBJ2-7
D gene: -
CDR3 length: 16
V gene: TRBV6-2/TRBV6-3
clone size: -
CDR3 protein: CASSYSTYISSYEQYF
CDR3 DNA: TGTGCCAGCAGTTACTCGACCTACATTAGCTCCTACGAGCAGTACTTC

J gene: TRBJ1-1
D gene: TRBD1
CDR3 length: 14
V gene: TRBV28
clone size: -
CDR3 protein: CASQGGVMNTEAFF
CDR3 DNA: TGTGCCAGCCAGGGGGGGGTGATGAACACTGAAGCTTTCTTT

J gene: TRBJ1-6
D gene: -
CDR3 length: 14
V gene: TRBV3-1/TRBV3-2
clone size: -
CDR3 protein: CASSQVVGNSPLHF
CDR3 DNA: TGTGCCAGCAGCCAAGTTGTGGGGAATTCACCCCTCCACTTT

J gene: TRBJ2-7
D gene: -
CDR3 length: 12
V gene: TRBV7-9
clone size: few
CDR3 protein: CASSSQGYEQYF
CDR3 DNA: TGTGCCAGCAGCTCTCAGGGGTACGAGCAGTACTTC

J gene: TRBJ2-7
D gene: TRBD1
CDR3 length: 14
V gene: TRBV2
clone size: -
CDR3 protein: CASSRQGTAAEQYF
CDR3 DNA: TGTGCCAGCAGTAGACAAGGGACAGCGGCCGAGCAGTACTTC

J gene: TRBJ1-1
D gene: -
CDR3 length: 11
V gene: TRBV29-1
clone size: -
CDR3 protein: CSVLLSAEAFF
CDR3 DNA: TGCAGCGTTCTCTTGAGTGCTGAAGCTTTCTTT

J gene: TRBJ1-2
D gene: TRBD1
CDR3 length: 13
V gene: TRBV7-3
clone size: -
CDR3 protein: CASSLRQGAGYTF
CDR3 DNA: TGTGCCAGCAGCTTAAGACAGGGGGCGGGCTACACCTTC

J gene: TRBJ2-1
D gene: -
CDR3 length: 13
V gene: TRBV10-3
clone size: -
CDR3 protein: CAVTGRPYNEQFF
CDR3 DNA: TGTGCCGTGACAGGGAGGCCCTACAATGAGCAGTTCTTC

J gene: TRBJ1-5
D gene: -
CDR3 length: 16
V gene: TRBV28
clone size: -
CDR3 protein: CASSFGVRGVNQPQHF
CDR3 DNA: TGTGCCAGCAGTTTCGGGGTTAGGGGAGTCAATCAGCCCCAGCATTTT

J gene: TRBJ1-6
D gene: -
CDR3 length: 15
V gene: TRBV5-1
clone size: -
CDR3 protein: CASSLDQGLNSPLHF
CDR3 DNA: TGCGCCAGCAGCTTGGATCAGGGTCTTAATTCACCCCTCCACTTT

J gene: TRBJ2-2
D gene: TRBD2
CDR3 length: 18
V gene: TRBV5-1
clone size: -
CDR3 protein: CASTQPPQGLAFTGELFF
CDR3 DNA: TGCGCCAGCACCCAACCACCACAGGGACTAGCCTTCACCGGGGAGCTGTTTTTT

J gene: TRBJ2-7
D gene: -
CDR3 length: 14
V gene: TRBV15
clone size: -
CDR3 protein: CATSRGMQDHEQYF
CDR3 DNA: TGTGCCACCAGCAGAGGGATGCAGGACCACGAGCAGTACTTC